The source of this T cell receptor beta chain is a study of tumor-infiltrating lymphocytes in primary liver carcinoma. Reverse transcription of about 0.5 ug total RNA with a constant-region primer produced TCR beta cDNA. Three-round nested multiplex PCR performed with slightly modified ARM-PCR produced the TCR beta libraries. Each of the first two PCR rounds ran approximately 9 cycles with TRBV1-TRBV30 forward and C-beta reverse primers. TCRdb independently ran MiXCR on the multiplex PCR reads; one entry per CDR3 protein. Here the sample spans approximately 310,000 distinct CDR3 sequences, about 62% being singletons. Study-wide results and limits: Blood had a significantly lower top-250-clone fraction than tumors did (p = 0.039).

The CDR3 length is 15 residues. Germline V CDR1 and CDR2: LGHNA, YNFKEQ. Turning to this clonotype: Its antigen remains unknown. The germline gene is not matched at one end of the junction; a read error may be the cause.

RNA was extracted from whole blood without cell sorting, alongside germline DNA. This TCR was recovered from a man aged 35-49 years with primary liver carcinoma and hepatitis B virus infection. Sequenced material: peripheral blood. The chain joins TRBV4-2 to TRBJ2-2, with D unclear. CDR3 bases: TGTGCCAGCAGTCAAGACAAGGCGAACACCGGGGAGCTGTTTTTT. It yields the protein CASSQDKANTGELFF.